These 6 T cell receptor beta chains were sequenced from one sample in a study of read filtering for tumor transcriptome and immune sequencing. This library used around 400 ng RNA and molecular barcoded adaptors spanning alpha/delta and beta/gamma chains. TCRdb re-derived calls from the reads in MiXCR, one entry per CDR3 protein. The profile covers some 140,000 distinct CDR3 sequences, with about 12% appearing a single time and 8.4% taken by the ten largest. Sample: a population of CD138-negative cells sorted from bone marrow. These TCRs come from a donor aged 40 or over with multiple myeloma.

As to this clonotype: A much larger clone sits a single nucleotide away, making a read error possible. V gene TRBV29-1 combines with J gene TRBJ2-2, with 7 bases that match TRBD2. The CDR3 covers 14 residues. The germline CDR1 and CDR2 sequences are SQVTM and ANQGSEA. The CDR3 region is CGVRAGSHTGELFF. The DNA of the CDR3 is TGCGGCGTTCGAGCGGGGAGCCACACCGGGGAGCTGTTTTTT.

This chain links TRBV5-1 with TRBJ1-1; TRBD1 is a possible D gene (6 bases). There are 13 residues in the CDR3. Germline CDR1 and CDR2: SGHRS and YFSETQ. V shed 8 bases and J shed 6 bases, with 17 bases lying between them. CDR3 nucleotide sequence: TGCGCCAGTAAGGACTGGGGGCCGGCTGAAGCTTTCTTT. This gives the protein CASKDWGPAEAFF.

This chain uses TRBV27 with TRBJ2-7; 8 bases are shared with TRBD2. Unmatched junction bases numbered 13, after V lost 5 bases and J lost 4 bases. Germline assignment: CDR1 MNHEY and CDR2 SMNVEV (reference sequence). The CDR3 runs to 16 residues. CDR3 region: CASSPYLLAAPYEQYF. DNA for the CDR3: TGTGCCAGCAGTCCCTACTTACTAGCGGCACCTTACGAGCAGTACTTC.

The gene calls are TRBV30 and TRBJ2-7; 7 bases align to TRBD2. Trimming took 5 bases from V and 5 from J; bases not matched to a gene: 15. The CDR3 has 15 residues. Per the germline V gene, CDR1 is GTSNPN and CDR2 is SVGIG (reference sequence). The CDR3 DNA sequence: TGTGCCTGGTCGTTTTCCCTAGCGGATTACCACGAGCAGTACTTC. It specifies CAWSFSLADYHEQYF.

This clonotype was recorded many times. CDR3 nucleotides: TGTGCCACCAGTGACCCAAGCGGGAACCTCTACAATGAGCAGTTCTTC. Its translation is CATSDPSGNLYNEQFF. The chain links TRBV24-1 to TRBJ2-1; 7 bases are a match to TRBD2. The junction had 8 bases not matched to a gene; V was cut back by 4 bases and J by 3 bases. Germline assignment: CDR1 KGHDR and CDR2 SFDVKD. There are 16 residues in the CDR3.

This clonotype was detected ten times or more. The V gene is TRBV30, the J gene TRBJ2-7; D call uncertain. The CDR3 covers 13 residues. Germline V gene lookup returns CDR1 GTSNPN and CDR2 SVGIG (reference sequence). With 4 bases removed from V and 2 bases from J, the gap between germline ends came to 12 bases. The DNA for the CDR3 is TGTGCCTGGATGGGCCCGGACCCCTACGAGCAGTACTTC. It codes for CAWMGPDPYEQYF.